A single sample gave rise to the 22 T cell receptor beta chains below, sequenced in a study of CD8+CD57+ T cells in acquired aplastic anemia. Genomic DNA was employed as the template in profiling TCR beta VDJ and CDR3. MiXCR, applied by TCRdb to the reads, yields one record per CDR3 protein. The table has hundreds of thousands of distinct CDR3 sequences, 65% to 75% seen once. Sequencing was performed on sorted CD4+, CD8+, or CD8+CD57+ T cells (not recorded which) from PBMCs. The receptors stem from a human donor in good health, serving as a control.

The chain recombines TRBV6-1 with TRBJ2-1; TRBD1 aligns across 9 bases. Germline CDR1 reads MNHNS; CDR2 reads SASEGT. The CDR3 has 12 amino acids. Trimming removed 10 bases from V and 9 bases from J; junction bases left unmatched: 7. The CDR3 region is CATGQGITEQFF. The CDR3 DNA follows: TGTGCCACCGGACAGGGGATCACTGAGCAGTTCTTC.

The chain combines TRBV24-1 with TRBJ2-5, with 11 bases lining up with TRBD2. Germline V gene lookup returns CDR1 KGHDR and CDR2 SFDVKD. The CDR3 spans 16 residues. The ends lost 11 bases at V and 1 base at J; junction bases unmatched: 11. This CDR3 reads CASRGLAVVPQETQYF. CDR3 DNA sequence: TGTGCCAGCAGGGGACTAGCGGTCGTACCCCAAGAGACCCAGTACTTC.

The V call is TRBV5-4, the J call TRBJ1-2, with D unclear. Trimming removed 0 bases from V and 7 bases from J, with 10 bases in between. Germline V CDR1 and CDR2: SGHNT, YYREEE (reference sequence). This CDR3 contains 13 residues. CDR3 DNA: TGTGCCAGCAGCTTGGCCTGTGACACTGGCTACACCTTC. It encodes CASSLACDTGYTF.

Note on this clonotype: This is likely a read error, given that the CDR3 carries no conserved phenylalanine or tryptophan at its end. No DNA is shown, since the ends of the CDR3 on it are uncertain; the CDR3 is the one TCRdb lists. The chain couples TRBV7-2 to TRBJ1-2. Germline V gene data show CDR1 as SGHTA and CDR2 as FQGNSA. The CDR3 totals 13 residues, both ends included. CDR3 sequence: CASSLKGEAGYTT.

With regard to this clonotype: It is unclear where the CDR3 begins or ends on the DNA, so no DNA is shown, and the CDR3 is as TCRdb lists it. J is TRBJ1-6 and V is TRBV5-1. Germline CDR1 is SGHRS and CDR2 is YFSETQ. The CDR3 contains 18 residues when both ends are counted. CDR3: CASSPSLGTGYLDSPLHF.

There are many counts of this clonotype. The rearrangement joins TRBV3-1 to TRBJ2-5; 9 nucleotides match TRBD2. J was trimmed by 5 bases and V by 1 base; bases with no gene match: 2. Germline V CDR1 and CDR2: LGHDT, YNNKEL (reference sequence). The CDR3 covers 14 residues. CDR3 sequence reads: CASSQVAGGETQYF. In DNA, the CDR3 is TGTGCCAGCAGCCAAGTTGCGGGGGGGGAGACCCAGTACTTC.

V and J are TRBV20-1 and TRBJ2-7; D might be TRBD1 (5 bases). The CDR3 sequence is 13 residues long. Germline-derived CDR1 and CDR2 are DFQATT and SNEGSKA (reference sequence). Trimming took off 7 bases at V and 5 bases at J, with 18 bases between the two ends. In nucleotides, the CDR3 is TGCAGTGTCCAGGCTAGGACACTCGACGAGCAGTACTTC. Protein product: CSVQARTLDEQYF.

This chain links TRBV7-9 with TRBJ2-5; TRBD1 matches 7 bases. The CDR3 has 16 amino acids. V trimming: 2 bases; J trimming: 10 bases; junction bases outside the gene matches: 16. Germline V gives CDR1 SEHNR, CDR2 FQNEAQ (reference sequence). CDR3 residues: CASSLTGQKSNYGQYF. The CDR3 DNA is TGTGCCAGCAGCTTAACGGGACAGAAGTCCAACTATGGCCAGTACTTC.

This clonotype has more than one count but fewer than ten. A much more abundant neighbour one base away suggests this may be a read error. V and J are TRBV5-1 and TRBJ2-1; TRBD2 aligns across 9 bases. V trimming: 7 bases; J trimming: 6 bases; junction bases outside the gene matches: 8. The CDR3 spans 14 residues. Germline CDR1 reads SGHRS; CDR2 reads YFSETQ. DNA of the CDR3: TGCGCCAGCGGCTGGAGCGGGGGGCTCAATGAGCAGTTCTTC. It is translated as CASGWSGGLNEQFF.

This clonotype was detected many times. This chain links TRBV10-3 with TRBJ2-7, with a weak D call TRBD1 (5 bases). Germline V gene data show CDR1 as ENHRY and CDR2 as SYGVKD. The CDR3 loop spans 15 amino acids. V shed 0 bases and J shed 6 bases, with 15 bases lying between them. CDR3 amino acids: CAISESILGASEQYF. CDR3 nucleotide sequence: TGTGCCATCAGTGAGTCGATACTTGGGGCCAGCGAGCAGTACTTC.

This clonotype was counted many times. This chain links TRBV20-1 with TRBJ2-5, with 7 bases aligning to TRBD2. V dropped 6 bases and J dropped 2; count of bases not matched to a gene: 3. This CDR3 region has 12 residues. Germline lookup yields CDR1 DFQATT and CDR2 SNEGSKA (reference sequence). The CDR3 bases are TGCAGTGCGAGGGAGGGACAAGAGACCCAGTACTTC. Residues: CSAREGQETQYF.

In regard to this clonotype: Relative to the germline gene, one junction end is altered; a read error may explain this. The CDR3, as DNA: TGTGCCAGTAGTATGACGGGACCGGGGTACAATGAGCACTTCTTC. Translating gives CASSMTGPGYNEHFF. The chain links TRBV7-2 to TRBJ2-1; D is perhaps TRBD1 or TRBD2 (5 bases each). Germline CDR1 SGHTA, CDR2 FQGNSA. This CDR3 is 15 amino acids long.

This sequence joins TRBV12-3 or TRBV12-4 and TRBJ2-1; 10 nucleotides line up with TRBD2. V shed 7 bases, J shed 9 bases, and the junction held 18 bases outside the gene matches. The CDR3 loop spans 17 amino acids. The CDR3 DNA reads TGTGCCAGCAAGCTCGTAAAAATAGCGGGGGGATTCGGTGAGCAGTTCTTC. Translated: CASKLVKIAGGFGEQFF.

This clonotype was detected only once. V usage is TRBV5-1 and J usage is TRBJ2-3; D possibly corresponds to TRBD2 (6 bases). The germline V gene encodes CDR1 SGHRS and CDR2 YFSETQ. The V and J ends lost 4 bases and 3 bases respectively, with 24 bases between them. This CDR3 is 18 amino acids long. The CDR3, as DNA: TGCGCCAGCAGCCAAGATCCGATAGCCATCGGGGGAACAGATACGCAGTATTTT. It codes for CASSQDPIAIGGTDTQYF. The full variable domain, with the rest looked up from reference TRBV5-1 and TRBJ2-3, is KAGVTQTPRYLIKTRGQQVTLSCSPISGHRSVSWYQQTPGQGLQFLFEYFSETQRNKGNFPGRFSGRQFSNSRSEMNVSTLELGDSALYLCASSQDPIAIGGTDTQYFGPGTRLTVL.

Details on this clonotype: Since no conserved phenylalanine or tryptophan closes the CDR3, a read error is the likely cause. The limits of the CDR3 on the DNA are not certain, so only TCRdb's listed CDR3 is given. V usage is TRBV2 and J usage is TRBJ2-7; the D call TRBD1 from the table was never checked on the DNA. Germline V gives CDR1 SNHLY, CDR2 FYNNEI. The CDR3 has 16 residues if both end residues are counted. The CDR3: CASRADGVHEQYFGPG.

As to this clonotype: The junction does not match germline at one end; this may be a read error. The chain employs TRBV20-1 and TRBJ1-1; D is undetermined. CDR3 length equals 14 residues. Germline V gene data show CDR1 as DFQATT and CDR2 as SNEGSKA (reference sequence). The CDR3 protein is CSVRDQGINSEAFF. The CDR3 region has the DNA TGCAGTGTTAGAGATCAAGGGATTAACTCTGAAGCTTTCTTT.

This chain joins TRBV7-2 and TRBJ2-6; D ambiguous. Trimming removed 1 base at V and 0 bases at J, with 16 bases between. The germline V gene encodes CDR1 SGHTA and CDR2 FQGNSA. This CDR3 has 19 residues. CDR3 nucleotide sequence: TGTGCCAGCAGCTTAGTGGCCGGTTTTGATTGCTCTGGGGCCAACGTCCTGACTTTC. Its translation: CASSLVAGFDCSGANVLTF.

The genes are TRBV20-1 and TRBJ1-2, with TRBD1 matching over 11 bases. Germline V gene lookup returns CDR1 DFQATT and CDR2 SNEGSKA (reference sequence). V lost 6 bases, J lost 8 bases, and 23 bases stayed unmatched. CDR3 length equals 18 residues. CDR3 sequence reads: CSAGGGKDRGPEAYGYTF. In DNA form, the CDR3 reads TGCAGTGCCGGAGGTGGTAAGGACAGGGGGCCAGAAGCGTACGGCTACACCTTC.

The chain couples TRBV9 to TRBJ1-1; tentatively, D is TRBD1 (5 bases). CDR3 size: 17 residues. V gave up 5 bases and J gave up 1 base, with 21 bases separating them. CDR1 and CDR2 (germline): SGDLS, YYNGEE. The CDR3 DNA reads as TGTGCCAGCAGTTCGGAGGTGGGGGTCAGTGGGAACACTGAAGCTTTCTTT. It codes for CASSSEVGVSGNTEAFF.

With regard to this clonotype: Compared with germline, one end of the junction differs, possibly owing to a read error. V and J are TRBV13 and TRBJ2-2; perhaps TRBD2 as D (5 bases). The CDR3 is 15 residues long. Germline CDR1 reads PRHDT; CDR2 reads FYEKMQ (reference sequence). CDR3 DNA sequence: TGTGCCAGCAGCCGGCAGGATGGTCTCCCCGGGGAACTGTTTTTT. It specifies CASSRQDGLPGELFF.

To note about this clonotype: The junction differs from germline at one of its ends, possibly a read error. The CDR3 sequence is CASSLVRLAIGELFF. Here the CDR3 DNA reads TGTGCCAGCAGCCTCGTCCGGCTAGCAATCGGGGAGCTGTTTTTT. This sequence joins TRBV5-1 and TRBJ2-2; perhaps TRBD2 as D (5 bases). This CDR3 is 15 amino acids long. From germline, CDR1 is SGHRS and CDR2 YFSETQ.

This clonotype was observed many times. The chain is built from TRBV10-1 and TRBJ1-4, with 9 nucleotides matching TRBD1. This CDR3 comprises 14 residues. V gave up 6 bases and J gave up 8 bases; unmatched junction bases: 7. Germline lookup yields CDR1 WNHNN and CDR2 SYGVQD (reference sequence). The CDR3 loop is CASRSGTGNEKLFF. The CDR3, as DNA: TGCGCCAGCAGATCCGGGACAGGGAACGAAAAACTGTTTTTT.